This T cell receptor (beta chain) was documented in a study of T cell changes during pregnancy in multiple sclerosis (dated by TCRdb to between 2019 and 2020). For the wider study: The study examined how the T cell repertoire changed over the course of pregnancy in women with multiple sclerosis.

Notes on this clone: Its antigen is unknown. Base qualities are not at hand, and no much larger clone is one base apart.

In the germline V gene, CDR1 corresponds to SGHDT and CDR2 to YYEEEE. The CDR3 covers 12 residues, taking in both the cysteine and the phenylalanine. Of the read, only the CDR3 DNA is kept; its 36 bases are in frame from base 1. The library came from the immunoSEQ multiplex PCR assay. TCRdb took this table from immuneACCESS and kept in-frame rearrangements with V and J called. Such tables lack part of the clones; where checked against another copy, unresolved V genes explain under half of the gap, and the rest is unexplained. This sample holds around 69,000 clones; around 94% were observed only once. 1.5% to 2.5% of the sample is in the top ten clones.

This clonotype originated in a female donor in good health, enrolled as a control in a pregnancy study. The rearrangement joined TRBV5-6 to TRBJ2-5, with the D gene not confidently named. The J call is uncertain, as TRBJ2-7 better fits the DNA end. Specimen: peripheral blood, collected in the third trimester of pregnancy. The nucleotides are TGTGCCAGCAGCGAGAGCTCCTACGAGCAGTACTTC. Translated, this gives CASSESSYEQYF.